This passage covers 22 T cell receptor beta chains from one sample sequenced in a study of blood T cell repertoires in COVID-19 (dated by TCRdb to 2019 to 2021). Library preparation employed the immunoSEQ multiplex PCR assay. As stored in TCRdb, this immuneACCESS dataset retains in-frame rearrangements with V and J assigned. A fraction of the clones does not appear; measured against another copy, unresolved V genes explain less than half of the discrepancy, and the remainder lacks a known reason. The sample table records 450,000 or so clones; roughly nine tenths of these occur just once. 0.8% to 0.9% of the sample goes to the ten largest clones. Sequenced: peripheral blood. The receptors stem from a man aged 18-30 years with COVID-19, enrolled during active disease.

The chain uses TRBV5-1 and TRBJ2-1, with 10 bases lining up with TRBD2. Germline V gene lookup returns CDR1 SGHRS and CDR2 YFSETQ. V lost 1 base and J lost 6; bases outside the gene matches: 4. The CDR3 sequence is 15 residues long. CDR3 in DNA: TGCGCCAGCAGCTTGAGTCTAGCGGGAGCCAATGAGCAGTTCTTC. Translating gives CASSLSLAGANEQFF. The whole variable domain, remainder taken from reference TRBV5-1 and TRBJ2-1, is KAGVTQTPRYLIKTRGQQVTLSCSPISGHRSVSWYQQTPGQGLQFLFEYFSETQRNKGNFPGRFSGRQFSNSRSEMNVSTLELGDSALYLCASSLSLAGANEQFFGPGTRLTVL.

The chain recombines TRBV3-1 (or the pseudogene TRBV3-2) with TRBJ2-3; tentatively, D is TRBD1 (7 bases). Germline CDR1 is LGHDT and CDR2 is YNNKEL (reference sequence). The CDR3 runs 13 residues. V shed 4 bases and J shed 7 bases, with 12 bases lying between them. CDR3 DNA sequence: TGTGCCAGCAGCCTCCAGGGGGGACATACGCAGTATTTT. Encoded protein: CASSLQGGHTQYF.

CDR3 protein: CASSQAQGPRIGELFF. The CDR3 nucleotides read TGTGCCAGCAGCCAAGCCCAGGGGCCGCGGATCGGGGAGCTGTTTTTT. This rearrangement joins TRBV14 to TRBJ2-2, with D maybe TRBD1 (6 bases). The ends were cut back, 1 base at V and 7 bases at J, with 16 bases in the middle. Per germline, CDR1 SGHDN and CDR2 FVKESK. The CDR3 length is 16 residues.

The chain joins TRBV7-6 to TRBJ1-1, with 9 bases fitting TRBD1. The length of the CDR3 is 15 residues. Germline loops: CDR1 SGHVS, CDR2 FNYEAQ. V was pared by 7 bases and J by 4 bases, with 10 bases of the junction left unmatched. The CDR3 protein is CASTTMTGGGTEAFF. The CDR3 DNA sequence: TGTGCCAGCACCACGATGACAGGGGGAGGCACTGAAGCTTTCTTT.

On this clone itself: This sample includes further DNA sequences coding for the same CDR3. The V call is TRBV29-1, the J call TRBJ2-5; TRBD1 aligns across 7 bases. The CDR3 spans 12 residues. From germline, CDR1 is SQVTM and CDR2 ANQGSEA. With V trimmed by 7 bases and J by 1 base, 3 bases remained unmatched. The CDR3 loop is CSANRGQETQYF. CDR3 DNA: TGCAGCGCTAACAGGGGCCAAGAGACCCAGTACTTC.

This sequence joins TRBV18 and TRBJ2-7; tentatively, D is TRBD2 (5 bases). The V and J ends lost 2 bases and 6 bases respectively, with 17 bases between them. This CDR3 comprises 15 residues. Germline lookup yields CDR1 KGHSH and CDR2 LQKENI. Here the CDR3 reads CASSPGERVEGEQYF. The CDR3 bases are TGTGCCAGCTCACCAGGCGAAAGGGTCGAGGGCGAGCAGTACTTC.

The J gene is TRBJ1-1, the V gene TRBV6-5; D unclear. Trimming pared 6 bases from V and 0 bases from J, leaving 11 bases between. The V gene's germline CDR1 is MNHEY and CDR2 SVGAGI. The CDR3 is 14 amino acids. CDR3 nucleotide sequence: TGTGCCAGCAGAGACTGGAAGATGAACACTGAAGCTTTCTTT. This sequence encodes CASRDWKMNTEAFF.

The gene calls are TRBV7-9 and TRBJ2-1, with TRBD2 identical over 12 bases. The CDR3 has 19 residues. V gave up 5 bases and J gave up 3 bases; unmatched junction bases: 14. CDR1 and CDR2 (germline): SEHNR, FQNEAQ (reference sequence). CDR3 protein: CASSQGLAGTGGFYNEQFF. DNA for the CDR3: TGTGCCAGCAGCCAGGGACTAGCGGGTACCGGAGGATTCTACAATGAGCAGTTCTTC.

The CDR3 here is CASSSGTGSYEQYF. DNA of the CDR3: TGTGCCAGCAGCTCCGGGACAGGGTCCTACGAGCAGTACTTC. V is TRBV5-6 and J is TRBJ2-7; 9 nucleotides align to TRBD1. The junction had 2 bases not matched to a gene; V was cut back by 3 bases and J by 1 base. The CDR3 is 14 residues long. Germline V gives CDR1 SGHDT, CDR2 YYEEEE.

V is TRBV2 and J is TRBJ2-1; the D gene is possibly TRBD2 (5 bases). Per the germline V gene, CDR1 is SNHLY and CDR2 is FYNNEI. The CDR3 runs 11 residues. V shed 4 bases and J shed 7 bases, with 5 bases lying between them. This CDR3 reads CASSGRNEQFF. The CDR3 nucleotides read TGTGCCAGCAGTGGGAGGAATGAGCAGTTCTTC. The full variable domain, its missing parts supplied by reference TRBV2 and TRBJ2-1, is EPEVTQTPSHQVTQMGQEVILRCVPISNHLYFYWYRQILGQKVEFLVSFYNNEISEKSEIFDDQFSVERPDGSNFTLKIRSTKLEDSAMYFCASSGRNEQFFGPGTRLTVL.

J is TRBJ2-1 and V is TRBV5-5; the D is unclear. V lost 0 bases to trimming and J lost 0 bases, with 7 bases between them. The CDR3 covers 15 residues. Per the germline V gene, CDR1 is SGHKS and CDR2 is YYEKEE (reference sequence). In DNA form, the CDR3 reads TGTGCCAGCAGCTTGGGGCTGTTCTCCTACAATGAGCAGTTCTTC. Its translation: CASSLGLFSYNEQFF.

This CDR3 is CASSFRRGTVTYEQYF. The CDR3 coding sequence is TGTGCCAGCAGCTTTCGGAGAGGGACAGTGACCTACGAGCAGTACTTC. The chain employs TRBV7-9 and TRBJ2-7, with 7 bases aligning to TRBD1. Trimming took 3 bases from V and 2 from J; bases not matched to a gene: 10. CDR1 and CDR2 from the germline V gene are SEHNR and FQNEAQ (reference sequence). The CDR3 runs 16 residues.

The V gene is TRBV9, the J gene TRBJ2-1; 11 bases agree with TRBD2. V gave up 3 bases and J gave up 1 base; unmatched junction bases: 0. The CDR3 is 15 amino acids. From germline, CDR1 is SGDLS and CDR2 YYNGEE. The CDR3 bases are TGTGCCAGCAGCGGACTAGCGGGGTCCTACAATGAGCAGTTCTTC. Amino acid sequence: CASSGLAGSYNEQFF.

The chain carries TRBV7-2 and TRBJ1-6; D possibly corresponds to TRBD1 (6 bases). Looked up from germline, CDR1 is SGHTA and CDR2 is FQGNSA. Trimming stripped 2 bases from V and 9 bases from J, with 17 bases between. CDR3 length: 16 amino acids. CDR3 in amino acids: CASSLYTGHISSPLHF. The CDR3 DNA reads as TGTGCCAGCAGCTTATACACGGGACACATTAGTTCACCCCTCCACTTT.

The chain is built from TRBV19 and TRBJ1-3, with TRBD1 identical over 7 bases. This CDR3 is built from 16 residues. Germline V gene data show CDR1 as LNHDA and CDR2 as SQIVND (reference sequence). The trim removed 4 bases at V and 2 bases at J, leaving 8 bases unmatched. The CDR3 bases are TGTGCCAGTAGTACTCTTGGCAGGGGGGCTGGAAACACCATATATTTT. It translates to CASSTLGRGAGNTIYF.

This chain connects TRBV6-5 to TRBJ2-7, with 8 bases fitting TRBD2. CDR1 MNHEY and CDR2 SVGAGI come from the germline V gene. J was trimmed by 2 bases and V by 2 bases; bases with no gene match: 5. The CDR3 extends over 15 amino acids. CDR3 nucleotides: TGTGCCAGCAGTTACGCTGGCGGGAGGACCTACGAGCAGTACTTC. It codes for CASSYAGGRTYEQYF.

The chain carries TRBV5-4 and TRBJ2-5; D is possibly TRBD2 (7 bases). The CDR3 is 14 residues long. V was clipped by 4 bases and J by 5 bases, with 15 bases between them. Germline V gene sequence: CDR1 SGHNT, CDR2 YYREEE (reference sequence). CDR3 DNA: TGTGCCAGCAGCGGGGGGGGCTACCCTGAGACCCAGTACTTC. This translates into CASSGGGYPETQYF.

The chain uses TRBV24-1 and TRBJ2-5, with TRBD1 identical over 11 bases. Per the germline V gene, CDR1 is KGHDR and CDR2 is SFDVKD. This CDR3 is built from 16 residues. V shed 1 base and J 5 bases; nucleotides not matched to a gene: 5. CDR3 region: CATSDFGTGGRETQYF. The CDR3, as DNA: TGTGCCACCAGTGATTTTGGGACAGGGGGTCGGGAGACCCAGTACTTC.

The rearrangement joins TRBV3-1 (or the pseudogene TRBV3-2) to TRBJ2-7, with 11 bases fitting TRBD2. Losses at the gene ends were 0 bases for V and 4 bases for J; bases not matched to a gene: 5. Germline V gene lookup returns CDR1 LGHDT and CDR2 YNNKEL (reference sequence). The length of the CDR3 is 16 residues. The CDR3 sequence is CASSQDLRLAGYEQYF. The CDR3 DNA follows: TGTGCCAGCAGCCAAGACCTGAGACTAGCGGGATACGAGCAGTACTTC.

The V call is TRBV3-1 (or the pseudogene TRBV3-2), the J call TRBJ2-5; 7 nucleotides match TRBD2. There are 14 residues in the CDR3. J lost 2 bases, V lost 4 bases, and 4 bases had no gene match. Germline loops: CDR1 LGHDT, CDR2 YNNKEL (reference sequence). The CDR3 here is CASSPSGVQETQYF. The CDR3 bases are TGTGCCAGCAGCCCAAGCGGGGTTCAAGAGACCCAGTACTTC.

The sample holds a few counts of this clone. The chain links TRBV5-4 to TRBJ1-1; D is ambiguous. The CDR3 totals 14 residues. The V end lost 1 base, the J end lost 2 bases, and 9 bases lay between the germline ends. Germline CDR1 SGHNT, CDR2 YYREEE (reference sequence). CDR3 region: CASSLWGVNTEAFF. CDR3 in DNA: TGTGCCAGCAGCTTGTGGGGAGTTAACACTGAAGCTTTCTTT. Together with reference TRBV5-4 and TRBJ1-1, the CDR3 gives the full variable domain: ETGVTQSPTHLIKTRGQQVTLRCSSQSGHNTVSWYQQALGQGPQFIFQYYREEENGRGNFPPRFSGLQFPNYSSELNVNALELDDSALYLCASSLWGVNTEAFFGQGTRLTVV.

There are a few counts of this clone. Other nucleotide sequences from this sample produce the same CDR3. This rearrangement joins TRBV7-9 to TRBJ2-2, with TRBD2 identical over 9 bases. Trimming at V came to 4 bases and at J to 0 bases, leaving 3 bases not matched to a gene. This CDR3 spans 16 amino acids. Germline V gene lookup returns CDR1 SEHNR and CDR2 FQNEAQ (reference sequence). DNA of the CDR3: TGTGCCAGCAGCTCGATAGCGGGAGCGAACACCGGGGAGCTGTTTTTT. This encodes CASSSIAGANTGELFF. Together with reference TRBV7-9 and TRBJ2-2, the CDR3 gives the full variable domain: DTGVSQNPRHKITKRGQNVTFRCDPISEHNRLYWYRQTLGQGPEFLTYFQNEAQLEKSRLLSDRFSAERPKGSFSTLEIQRTEQGDSAMYLCASSSIAGANTGELFFGEGSRLTVL.